This TCR beta chain was identified in a study of OX40 agonist ivuxolimab in advanced cancers. Profiled with immunoSEQ multiplex PCR; TCRdb holds only in-frame clones, not every one. This table holds fewer than 50,000 clones, roughly four fifths found once. This CDR3 is built from 16 residues. Germline loops: CDR1 MGHRA, CDR2 YSYEKL. Trimming took 1 base from V and 0 from J, leaving 10 bases between them. The starting material was CD4+ or CD8+ T cells sorted from blood, obtained in a trial of the OX40 agonist ivuxolimab. The gene calls are TRBV4-1 and TRBJ2-1; D may be TRBD1 (5 bases). The clonotype originates from an adult with an advanced solid tumor such as melanoma, head and neck, liver or kidney cancer. CDR3 amino acids: CASSQVDILSYNEQFF. CDR3 nucleotides: TGCGCCAGCAGCCAAGTGGACATCCTCTCCTACAATGAGCAGTTCTTC.